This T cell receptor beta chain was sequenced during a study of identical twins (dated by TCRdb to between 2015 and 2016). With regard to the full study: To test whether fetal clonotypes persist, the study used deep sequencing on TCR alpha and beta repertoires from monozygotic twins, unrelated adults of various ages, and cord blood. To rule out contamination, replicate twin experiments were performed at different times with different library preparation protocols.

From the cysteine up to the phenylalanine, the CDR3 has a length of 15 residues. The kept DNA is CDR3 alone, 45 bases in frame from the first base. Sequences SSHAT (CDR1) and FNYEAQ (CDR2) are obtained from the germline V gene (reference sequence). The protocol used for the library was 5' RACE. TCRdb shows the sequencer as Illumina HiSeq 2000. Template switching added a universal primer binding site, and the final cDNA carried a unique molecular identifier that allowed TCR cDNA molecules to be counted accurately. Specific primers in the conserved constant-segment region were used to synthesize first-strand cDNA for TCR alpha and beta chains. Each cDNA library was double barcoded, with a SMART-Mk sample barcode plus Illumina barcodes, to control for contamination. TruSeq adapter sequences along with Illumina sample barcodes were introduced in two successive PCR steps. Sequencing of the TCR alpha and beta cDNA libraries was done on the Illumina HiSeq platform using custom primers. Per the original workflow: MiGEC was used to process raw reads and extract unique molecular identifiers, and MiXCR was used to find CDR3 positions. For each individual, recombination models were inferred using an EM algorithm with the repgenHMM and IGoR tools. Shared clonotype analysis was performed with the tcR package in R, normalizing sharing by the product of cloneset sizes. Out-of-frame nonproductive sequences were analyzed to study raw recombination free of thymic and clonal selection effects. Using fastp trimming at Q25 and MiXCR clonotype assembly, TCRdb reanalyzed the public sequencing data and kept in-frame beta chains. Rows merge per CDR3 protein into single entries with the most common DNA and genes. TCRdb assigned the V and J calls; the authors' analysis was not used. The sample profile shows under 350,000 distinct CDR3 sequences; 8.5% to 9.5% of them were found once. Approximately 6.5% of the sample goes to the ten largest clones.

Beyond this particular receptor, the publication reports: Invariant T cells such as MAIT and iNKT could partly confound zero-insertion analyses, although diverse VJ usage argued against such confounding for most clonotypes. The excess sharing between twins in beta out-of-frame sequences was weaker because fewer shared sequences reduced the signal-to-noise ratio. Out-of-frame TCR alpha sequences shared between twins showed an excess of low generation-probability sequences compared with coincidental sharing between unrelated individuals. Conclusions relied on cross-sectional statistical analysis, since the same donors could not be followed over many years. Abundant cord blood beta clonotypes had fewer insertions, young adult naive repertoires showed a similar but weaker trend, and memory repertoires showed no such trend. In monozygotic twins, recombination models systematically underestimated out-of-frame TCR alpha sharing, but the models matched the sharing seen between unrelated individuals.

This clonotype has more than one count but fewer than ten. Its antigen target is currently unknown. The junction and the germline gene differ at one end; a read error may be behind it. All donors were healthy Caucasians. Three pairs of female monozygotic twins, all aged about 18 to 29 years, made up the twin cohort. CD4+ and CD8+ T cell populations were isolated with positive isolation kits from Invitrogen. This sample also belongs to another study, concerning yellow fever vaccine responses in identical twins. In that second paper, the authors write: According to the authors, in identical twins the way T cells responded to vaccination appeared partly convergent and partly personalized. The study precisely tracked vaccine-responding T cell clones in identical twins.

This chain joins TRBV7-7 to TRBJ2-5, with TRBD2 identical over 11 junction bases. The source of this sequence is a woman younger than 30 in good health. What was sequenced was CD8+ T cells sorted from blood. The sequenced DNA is TGTGCTAGCAGCCCCGTACTAGCGGGGGAAGAGACCCAGTACTTC. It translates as CASSPVLAGEETQYF.